This T cell receptor (beta chain) was obtained from a study of patients and donors after allogeneic stem cell transplantation. In TCRdb, the RT-PCR reads were re-called with MiXCR into one record per CDR3 protein. The sample lists roughly 140,000 distinct CDR3 sequences, about 36% seen once, with roughly 50% in the top ten. The germline V gene encodes CDR1 SGDLS and CDR2 YYNGEE. The V end was cut by 4 bases, the J end by 4 bases, with 14 bases between. CDR3 length: 14 residues. Sequencing was performed on blood, either unsorted or a sorted T cell fraction (not recorded which). The chain joins TRBV9 to TRBJ1-2, with D possibly TRBD1 on 6 matching bases. The origin of this receptor is a human donor who was either an allogeneic HSCT recipient or a stem cell or donor lymphocyte infusion donor (not recorded which). It is not recorded whose cells these are; they may come from a transplant donor. CDR3 DNA sequence: TGTGCCAGCAGCCCCAAGGGGGGCGGCTATGGCTACACCTTC. Translation gives CASSPKGGGYGYTF.